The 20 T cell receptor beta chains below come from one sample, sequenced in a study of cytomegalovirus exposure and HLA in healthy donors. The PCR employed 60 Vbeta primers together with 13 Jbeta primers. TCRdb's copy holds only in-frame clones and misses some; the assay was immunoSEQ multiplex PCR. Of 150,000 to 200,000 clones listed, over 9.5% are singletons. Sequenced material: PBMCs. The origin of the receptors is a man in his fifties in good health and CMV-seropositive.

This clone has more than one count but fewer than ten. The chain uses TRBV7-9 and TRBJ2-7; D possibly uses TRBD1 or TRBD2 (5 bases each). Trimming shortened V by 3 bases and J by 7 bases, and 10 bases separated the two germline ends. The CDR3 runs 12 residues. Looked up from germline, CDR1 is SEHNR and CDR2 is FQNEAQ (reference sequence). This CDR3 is CASSLKEGEQYV. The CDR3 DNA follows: TGTGCCAGCAGCTTGAAAGAGGGGGAGCAGTACGTC.

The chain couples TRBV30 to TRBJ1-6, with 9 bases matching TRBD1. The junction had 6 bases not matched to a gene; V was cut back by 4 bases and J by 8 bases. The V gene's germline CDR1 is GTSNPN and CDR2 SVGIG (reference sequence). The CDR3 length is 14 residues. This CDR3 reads CAWNNRGRDSPLHF. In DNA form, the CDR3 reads TGTGCCTGGAACAACAGGGGGCGGGATTCACCCCTCCACTTT.

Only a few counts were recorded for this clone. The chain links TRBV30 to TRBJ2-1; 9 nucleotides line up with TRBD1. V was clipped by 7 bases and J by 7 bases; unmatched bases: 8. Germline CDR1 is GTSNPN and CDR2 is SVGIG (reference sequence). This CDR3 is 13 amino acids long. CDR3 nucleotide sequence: TGTGCCTACTGGACAGGGGAATTGAATGAGCAGTTCTTC. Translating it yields CAYWTGELNEQFF.

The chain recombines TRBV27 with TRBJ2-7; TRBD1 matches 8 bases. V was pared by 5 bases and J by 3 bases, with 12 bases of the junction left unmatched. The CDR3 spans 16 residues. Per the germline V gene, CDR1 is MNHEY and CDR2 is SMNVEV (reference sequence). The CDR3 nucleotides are TGTGCCAGCAGTCCGTCCGGGACAGGCTATATCTACGAGCAGTACTTC. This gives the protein CASSPSGTGYIYEQYF.

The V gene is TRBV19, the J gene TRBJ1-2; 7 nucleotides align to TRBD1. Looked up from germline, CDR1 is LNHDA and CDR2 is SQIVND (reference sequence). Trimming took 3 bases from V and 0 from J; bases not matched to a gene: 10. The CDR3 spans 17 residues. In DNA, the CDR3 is TGTGCCAGTAGTATCATGGGGGCGCAGGGGGCTAACTATGGCTACACCTTC. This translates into CASSIMGAQGANYGYTF.

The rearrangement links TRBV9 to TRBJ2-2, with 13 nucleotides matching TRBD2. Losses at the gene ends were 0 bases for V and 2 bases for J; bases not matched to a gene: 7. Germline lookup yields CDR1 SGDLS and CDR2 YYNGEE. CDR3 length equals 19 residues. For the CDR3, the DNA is TGTGCCAGCAGCGTAGGACGACTAGCGGGGGGCCAAAACACCGGGGAGCTGTTTTTT. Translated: CASSVGRLAGGQNTGELFF.

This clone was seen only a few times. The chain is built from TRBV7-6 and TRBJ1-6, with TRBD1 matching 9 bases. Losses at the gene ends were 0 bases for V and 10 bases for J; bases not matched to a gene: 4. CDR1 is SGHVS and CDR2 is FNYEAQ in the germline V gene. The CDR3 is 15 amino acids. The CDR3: CASSLAPGQGSPLHF. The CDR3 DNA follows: TGTGCCAGCAGCTTAGCGCCGGGACAGGGATCACCCCTCCACTTT.

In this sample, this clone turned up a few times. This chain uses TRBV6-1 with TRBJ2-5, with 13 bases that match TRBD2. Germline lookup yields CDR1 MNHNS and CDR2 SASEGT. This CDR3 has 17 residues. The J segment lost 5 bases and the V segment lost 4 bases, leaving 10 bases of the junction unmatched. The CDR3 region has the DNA TGTGCCAGCAGTGCGACTAGCGGGGGGACAACTGGGGAGACCCAGTACTTC. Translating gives CASSATSGGTTGETQYF.

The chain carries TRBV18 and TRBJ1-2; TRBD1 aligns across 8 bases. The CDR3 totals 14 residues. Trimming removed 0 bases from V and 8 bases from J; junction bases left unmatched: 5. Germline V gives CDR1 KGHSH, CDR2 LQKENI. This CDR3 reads CASSPPNRGEGYTF. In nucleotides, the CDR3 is TGTGCCAGCTCACCACCGAACAGGGGGGAAGGCTACACCTTC.

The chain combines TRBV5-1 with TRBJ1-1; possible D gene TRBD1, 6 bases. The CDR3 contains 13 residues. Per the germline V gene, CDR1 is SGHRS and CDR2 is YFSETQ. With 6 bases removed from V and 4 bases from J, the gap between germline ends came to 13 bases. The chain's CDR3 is CASNLQGGTEAFF. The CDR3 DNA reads TGCGCCAGCAACCTTCAAGGGGGCACTGAAGCTTTCTTT.

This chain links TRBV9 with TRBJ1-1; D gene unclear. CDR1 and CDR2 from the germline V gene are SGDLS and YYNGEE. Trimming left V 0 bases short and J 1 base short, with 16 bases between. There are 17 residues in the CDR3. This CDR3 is CASSVEVREGSNTEAFF. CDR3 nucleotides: TGTGCCAGCAGCGTAGAAGTTCGTGAGGGCTCGAACACTGAAGCTTTCTTT.

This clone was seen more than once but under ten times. CDR3 nucleotides: TGTGCCAGCAGTTCTGACAGGGGATGGGATCAGCCCCAGCATTTT. Its protein product is CASSSDRGWDQPQHF. The genes are TRBV28 and TRBJ1-5, with 8 bases that match TRBD1. The J segment lost 5 bases and the V segment lost 4 bases, leaving 7 bases of the junction unmatched. CDR1 MDHEN and CDR2 SYDVKM come from the germline V gene. The CDR3 is 15 residues long.

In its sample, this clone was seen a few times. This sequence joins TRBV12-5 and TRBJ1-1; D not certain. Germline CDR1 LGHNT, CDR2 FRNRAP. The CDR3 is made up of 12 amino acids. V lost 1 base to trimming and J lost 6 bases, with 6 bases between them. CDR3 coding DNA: TGTGCTAGTGGTTTGGAGAGGGCTGAAGCTTTCTTT. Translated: CASGLERAEAFF.

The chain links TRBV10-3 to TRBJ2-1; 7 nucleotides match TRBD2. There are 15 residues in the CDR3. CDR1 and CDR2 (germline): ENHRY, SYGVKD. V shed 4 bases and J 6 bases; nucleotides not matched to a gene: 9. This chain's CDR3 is CAISARLAGSNEQFF. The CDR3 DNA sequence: TGTGCCATCAGTGCTAGACTAGCAGGTAGCAATGAGCAGTTCTTC.

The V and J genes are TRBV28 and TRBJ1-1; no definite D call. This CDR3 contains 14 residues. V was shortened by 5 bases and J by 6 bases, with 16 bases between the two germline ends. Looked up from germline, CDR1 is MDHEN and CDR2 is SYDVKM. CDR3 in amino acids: CASSPPSSFAEAFF. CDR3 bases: TGTGCCAGCAGTCCCCCGTCCTCCTTCGCTGAAGCTTTCTTT.

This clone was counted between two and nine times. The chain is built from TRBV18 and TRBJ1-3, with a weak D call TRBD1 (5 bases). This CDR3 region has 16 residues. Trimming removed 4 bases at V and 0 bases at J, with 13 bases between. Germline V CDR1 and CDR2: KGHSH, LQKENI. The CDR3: CASSLGGRPSGNTIYF. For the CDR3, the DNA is TGTGCCAGCTCACTGGGGGGACGGCCCTCTGGAAACACCATATATTTT. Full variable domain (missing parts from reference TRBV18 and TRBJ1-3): NAGVMQNPRHLVRRRGQEARLRCSPMKGHSHVYWYRQLPEEGLKFMVYLQKENIIDESGMPKERFSAEFPKEGPSILRIQQVVRGDSAAYFCASSLGGRPSGNTIYFGEGSWLTVV.

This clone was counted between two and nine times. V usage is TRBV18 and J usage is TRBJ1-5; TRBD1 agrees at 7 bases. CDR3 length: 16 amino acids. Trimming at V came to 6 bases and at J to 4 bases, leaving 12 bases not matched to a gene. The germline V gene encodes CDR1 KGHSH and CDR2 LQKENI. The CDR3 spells CASSSDRVGFNQPQHF. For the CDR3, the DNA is TGTGCCAGCTCTTCTGACAGGGTTGGCTTTAATCAGCCCCAGCATTTT.

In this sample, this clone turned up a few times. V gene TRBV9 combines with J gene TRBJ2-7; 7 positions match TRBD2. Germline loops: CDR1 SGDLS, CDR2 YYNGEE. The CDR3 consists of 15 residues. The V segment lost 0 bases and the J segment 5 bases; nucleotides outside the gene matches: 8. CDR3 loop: CASSVDPAGTNEQYF. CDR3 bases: TGTGCCAGCAGCGTAGATCCAGCGGGGACCAACGAGCAGTACTTC. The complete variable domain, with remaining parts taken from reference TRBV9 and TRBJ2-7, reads DSGVTQTPKHLITATGQRVTLRCSPRSGDLSVYWYQQSLDQGLQFLIQYYNGEERAKGNILERFSAQQFPDLHSELNLSSLELGDSALYFCASSVDPAGTNEQYFGPGTRLTVT.

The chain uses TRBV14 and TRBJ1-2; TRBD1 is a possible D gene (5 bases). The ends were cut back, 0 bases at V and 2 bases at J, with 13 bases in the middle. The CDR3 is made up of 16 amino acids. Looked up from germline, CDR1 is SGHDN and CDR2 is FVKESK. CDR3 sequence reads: CASSQDLRGVNYGYTF. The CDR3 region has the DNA TGTGCCAGCAGCCAAGATTTGCGGGGGGTGAACTATGGCTACACCTTC.

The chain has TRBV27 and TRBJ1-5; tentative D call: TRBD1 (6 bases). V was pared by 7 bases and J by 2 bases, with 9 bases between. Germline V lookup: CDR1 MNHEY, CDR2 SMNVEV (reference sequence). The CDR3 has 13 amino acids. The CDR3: CASTTGRNQPQHF. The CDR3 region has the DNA TGTGCCAGCACCACAGGGCGCAATCAGCCCCAGCATTTT.